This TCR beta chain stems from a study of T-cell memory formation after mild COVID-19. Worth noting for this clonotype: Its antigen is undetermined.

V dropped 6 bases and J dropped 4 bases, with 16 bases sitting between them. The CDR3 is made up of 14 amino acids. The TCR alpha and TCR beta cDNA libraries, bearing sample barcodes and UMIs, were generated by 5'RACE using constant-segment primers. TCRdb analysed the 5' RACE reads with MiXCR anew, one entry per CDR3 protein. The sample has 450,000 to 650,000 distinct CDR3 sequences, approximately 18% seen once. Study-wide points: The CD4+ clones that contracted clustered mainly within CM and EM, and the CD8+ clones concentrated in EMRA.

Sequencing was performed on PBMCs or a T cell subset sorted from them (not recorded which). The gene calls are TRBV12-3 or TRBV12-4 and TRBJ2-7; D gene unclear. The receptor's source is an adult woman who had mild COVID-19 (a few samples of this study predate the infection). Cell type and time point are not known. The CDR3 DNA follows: TGTGCCAGCAGCCCTATGGAAGGGTGGTACGAGCAGTACTTC. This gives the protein CASSPMEGWYEQYF.